The clone carrying this T cell receptor (beta chain) was counted ten times or more. Its antigen is as yet unknown. Ophthalmopathy patients showed a Clinical Activity Score of at least 3, NOSPECS grade of at least 4 and duration under 3 months. CDR3 length: 16 residues. In germline, CDR1 is SGHRS, CDR2 YFSETQ. Trimming removed 3 bases from V and 0 bases from J; junction bases left unmatched: 9. TCR beta CDR3 regions were amplified from RNA. RT-PCR in the first round (using the HTBI primer set) targeted the TCR CDR3. TCRdb ran MiXCR on the multiplex PCR reads and lists one entry per CDR3 protein. This sample has 400,000 or so distinct CDR3 sequences, with about 14% found just once. These data belong to a study of T cells in Graves' hyperthyroidism and ophthalmopathy. Study results and limitations: A model built on 13 V-J features separated ophthalmopathy from stable hyperthyroidism. Also found in blood were most expanded thyroid clonotypes above 0.001.

Source material: blood. This receptor was taken from a woman aged 25 to 45 with Graves' ophthalmopathy. V gene TRBV5-1 combines with J gene TRBJ2-7; TRBD2 agrees at 7 bases. The CDR3 reads CASSYGTTLHSYEQYF. Here the CDR3 DNA reads TGCGCCAGCAGCTACGGGACTACTCTTCACTCCTACGAGCAGTACTTC.